This TCR beta chain was captured by sequencing in a study of cytomegalovirus exposure and HLA in healthy donors. The wider study: Prior work identified around 110 million unique TCR beta sequences in some 200 million T cells. General study findings and limits: The authors listed over 150 TCR beta chains as cytomegalovirus-associated. Information on immune exposure was restricted to one variable (CMV serostatus).

Trimming removed 4 bases from V and 2 bases from J, with 18 bases in between. In germline, CDR1 is SGDLS, CDR2 YYNGEE. The CDR3 length is 16 residues. Turning to this clone: What it binds is unknown.

Primers: 60 Vbeta forward and 13 Jbeta reverse. In the authors' methods: Unique TCR beta chains numbered about 79 million in a later analysis, with about 11 million shared. Repertoires were generated with immunoSEQ multiplex PCR, while TCRdb's copy carries only in-frame clones and drops some. V, J and clone size are those of that table, while D and trimming were read from the DNA. This table holds 150,000 to 200,000 clones, 75% to 90% found once. The sample consisted of PBMCs. The TCR comes from a man aged 50 to 59 in good health and CMV-seronegative. This chain joins TRBV9 and TRBJ1-2, with a tentative D call TRBD1 (6 bases). The CDR3 loop reads CASSSRRGASNYGYTF. Written as DNA, the CDR3 is TGTGCCAGCAGCTCCCGACGGGGGGCGTCCAACTATGGCTACACCTTC.